The rows below give T cell receptor beta chains drawn from one sample of a study of T-cell reconstitution after alpha-beta-depleted transplantation in children. TCRdb reanalysed the PCR reads using MiXCR and keeps one entry per CDR3 protein. The data show roughly 340,000 distinct CDR3 sequences, with roughly 15% seen just once and about 41% held by the top ten. The source material was PBMCs, mostly from graft donor cells, sampled 360 days after TCRalphabeta/CD19-depleted stem cell transplant. Receptors originate from a male patient aged 2 to 10 who had a stem cell transplant for acute lymphoblastic leukemia, so the T cells may come from the graft donor. Both conserved end residues are trimmed from each CDR3.

CDR3 protein	V gene	J gene
ASSPLLISGRPYEQY	TRBV28	TRBJ2-7
ASSLIGQGAGNEQF	TRBV7-9	TRBJ2-1
ASQNRGQYTEAF	TRBV28	TRBJ1-1
ASTLGQGPSYEQY	TRBV27	TRBJ2-7
ASSFSTTGPTDTQY	TRBV5-6	TRBJ2-3
ASSVDGSGSYNEQF	TRBV9	TRBJ2-1
ASSLPTGGCYT	TRBV7-9	TRBJ1-2
ASSQEDGGYNEQF	TRBV3-1	TRBJ2-1
ASSLGAIESDTQY	TRBV11-2	TRBJ2-3
ASSYRDSLYNEQF	TRBV12-3/TRBV12-4	TRBJ2-1
ASSRGAEQETQY	TRBV7-2	TRBJ2-5
ASSQGRQTSNTGELF	TRBV4-2	TRBJ2-2
ASSLGQGPALGSPLH	TRBV7-2	TRBJ1-6
ASSQVTSGRLTDTQY	TRBV3-1	TRBJ2-3
SVTAPSGSYNEQF	TRBV29-1	TRBJ2-1
ASSYTGVSYGYT	TRBV6-5	TRBJ1-2
ASSQVEDYSYNEQF	TRBV4-3	TRBJ2-1
ASSVKGGHNQPQH	TRBV9	TRBJ1-5
ASSGGIPNVLT	TRBV4-1	TRBJ2-6
SARVGGSPDTQY	TRBV20-1	TRBJ2-3
ASSRGRGGSYEQY	TRBV11-1	TRBJ2-7
ASSPQPRLLRSYNEQF	TRBV27	TRBJ2-1
ASTMGRGTDTQY	TRBV6-1	TRBJ2-3
ASSPTGRTDTQY	TRBV4-1	TRBJ2-3
ASSLRWLIPNYGYT	TRBV28	TRBJ1-2
SARPDPAYGYT	TRBV20-1	TRBJ1-2
ASSLANDEKLF	TRBV7-9	TRBJ1-4
ASSLRAVNQPQH	TRBV5-6	TRBJ1-5
ASSRGGREQY	TRBV7-9	TRBJ2-7
SARDRAGVLAGELF	TRBV20-1	TRBJ2-2
ASSLWGQGTFNYGYT	TRBV28	TRBJ1-2
AISESWEGPHEQF	TRBV10-3	TRBJ2-1
ATTRGWESKNIQY	TRBV15	TRBJ2-4
ASSRSSEQY	TRBV12-3/TRBV12-4	TRBJ2-7
SAFGDISYEQY	TRBV20-1	TRBJ2-7
ASSQDWRGEQY	TRBV4-1	TRBJ2-7
SVALVLGTEAF	TRBV29-1	TRBJ1-1
ATKSGLGSYNEQF	TRBV10-3	TRBJ2-1
ASSHRDRGAF	TRBV7-9	TRBJ1-1
ASSPLGSGNTIY	TRBV27	TRBJ1-3
AITQGSGNTIY	TRBV11-2	TRBJ1-3
ASSLEYRAGSGYVLRYEQY	TRBV11-2	TRBJ2-7
SAPQTGREKLF	TRBV20-1	TRBJ1-4
ASSPGAEETQY	TRBV28	TRBJ2-5
ASSLAVRVNTGELF	TRBV13	TRBJ2-2
ATSWEIPSSYNEQF	TRBV15	TRBJ2-1
ASSTADRTSSTDTQY	TRBV6-2/TRBV6-3	TRBJ2-3
ASRRGYTEAF	TRBV12-3/TRBV12-4	TRBJ1-1
ASILTTGGDEQF	TRBV5-6	TRBJ2-1
ASSLVAGQTGSGANVLT	TRBV5-1	TRBJ2-6
ASSEVGGPWNEQF	TRBV2	TRBJ2-1
SARTPRGYT	TRBV20-1	TRBJ1-2
ASSLQAPGLAGKETQY	TRBV4-2	TRBJ2-5
SVPQGYNTGELF	TRBV29-1	TRBJ2-2